One and the same sample provided the 8 T cell receptor beta chains below, sequenced in a study of monozygotic twins with inflammatory bowel disease. TCRdb re-analyzed the 5' RACE reads; it lists each CDR3 protein once, without DNA. The sample data list over 100,000 distinct CDR3 sequences. The sequencing input was blood. All receptors derive from a human donor with ulcerative colitis or Crohn's disease, or a healthy co-twin of an affected twin (not recorded which).

This chain joins TRBV6-5 and TRBJ1-6; absent DNA, TCRdb's TRBD1 call cannot be checked. CDR1 and CDR2 (germline): MNHEY, SVGAGI. This CDR3 is built from 15 residues. CDR3 amino acids: CASSYTGQGYSPLHF.

This chain connects TRBV6-1 to TRBJ2-1; TCRdb designates TRBD2, a call that cannot be tested without DNA. The CDR3 is 15 amino acids. Germline CDR1 is MNHNS and CDR2 is SASEGT. The CDR3 loop reads CASSARGLAGNEQFF.

The chain joins TRBV12-3 or TRBV12-4 to TRBJ2-3; the TRBD2 assignment by TCRdb is unverifiable without DNA. The CDR3 totals 15 residues. CDR3 region: CASSRTSGSTDTQYF.

The chain carries TRBV7-8 and TRBJ1-5. The CDR3 runs to 15 residues. The V gene's germline CDR1 is SGHVS and CDR2 FQNEAQ. The CDR3 loop is CASSRNRDDAEPQHF.

V usage is TRBV11-2 and J usage is TRBJ1-1; there is no DNA to check the TCRdb D call of TRBD1. The germline gives CDR1 SGHAT, CDR2 FQNNGV. The CDR3 is 16 residues long. The CDR3 loop is CASSSKATGWNTEAFF.

The chain combines TRBV2 with TRBJ2-7. CDR3 length equals 13 residues. The germline V gene has CDR1 SNHLY and CDR2 FYNNEI. The CDR3 loop is CASSEIGMYEQYF.

This chain links TRBV19 with TRBJ1-1; with no DNA, the TCRdb D assignment of TRBD1 cannot be verified. Per the germline V gene, CDR1 is LNHDA and CDR2 is SQIVND (reference sequence). The CDR3 covers 12 residues. This chain's CDR3 is CASSIAGGLAFF. Combining the CDR3 with reference TRBV19 and TRBJ1-1 gives the whole variable domain DGGITQSPKYLFRKEGQNVTLSCEQNLNHDAMYWYRQDPGQGLRLIYYSQIVNDFQKGDIAEGYSVSREKKESFPLTVTSAQKNPTAFYLCASSIAGGLAFFGQGTRLTVV.

This chain joins TRBV4-2 and TRBJ1-1; the D call from TCRdb, TRBD1, cannot be confirmed without DNA. The CDR3 totals 13 residues. Germline CDR1 is LGHNA and CDR2 is YNFKEQ. This chain's CDR3 is CASSQLLGGGAFF.